A single sample gave rise to the 21 T cell receptor beta chains below, sequenced in a study of blood T cell repertoires in COVID-19. Assay used: immunoSEQ multiplex PCR; TCRdb lists only in-frame clones, some missing. Of tens of thousands of clones detected, around 89% appear once; the ten largest clones hold about 1.5%. Sequencing used peripheral blood. These receptors came from a man in his fifties or sixties with acute or convalescent COVID-19.

V and J are TRBV7-2 and TRBJ1-2; D is ambiguous. The CDR3 has 14 residues. From germline, CDR1 is SGHTA and CDR2 FQGNSA. The germline V and J ends were trimmed by 1 base and 4 bases, with 10 bases remaining between them. In DNA form, the CDR3 reads TGTGCCAGCAGCTTAGGGTTTGAGAGCTATGGCTACACCTTC. Residues: CASSLGFESYGYTF.

The chain links TRBV14 to TRBJ2-2; D gene unclear. Between the trimmed V and J ends, which lost 4 bases and 6 bases, there was a span of 9 bases. Germline-derived CDR1 and CDR2 are SGHDN and FVKESK. There are 13 residues in the CDR3. The CDR3 DNA sequence: TGTGCCAGCAGCCGACGACAATCCGGGGAGCTGTTTTTT. Amino acids: CASSRRQSGELFF. Full variable domain (rest looked up from reference TRBV14 and TRBJ2-2): EAGVTQFPSHSVIEKGQTVTLRCDPISGHDNLYWYRRVMGKEIKFLLHFVKESKQDESGMPNNRFLAERTGGTYSTLKVQPAELEDSGVYFCASSRRQSGELFFGEGSRLTVL.

The J gene is TRBJ1-6, the V gene TRBV19; D may be TRBD1 (5 bases). Trimming stripped 6 bases from V and 7 bases from J, with 10 bases between. In germline, CDR1 is LNHDA, CDR2 SQIVND (reference sequence). This CDR3 region has 13 residues. CDR3 in amino acids: CASRGRENSPLHF. The CDR3 DNA is TGTGCCAGTAGGGGCAGGGAAAATTCACCCCTCCACTTT. Combining the CDR3 with reference TRBV19 and TRBJ1-6 gives the whole variable domain DGGITQSPKYLFRKEGQNVTLSCEQNLNHDAMYWYRQDPGQGLRLIYYSQIVNDFQKGDIAEGYSVSREKKESFPLTVTSAQKNPTAFYLCASRGRENSPLHFGNGTRLTVT.

The V call is TRBV5-1, the J call TRBJ2-7; weak D call: TRBD1 (6 bases). CDR3 size: 13 residues. Between the trimmed V and J ends, which lost 4 bases and 2 bases, there was a span of 10 bases. Germline lookup yields CDR1 SGHRS and CDR2 YFSETQ. CDR3 DNA sequence: TGCGCCAGCAGCGTGGGGGCTACCTACGAGCAGTACTTC. Translating gives CASSVGATYEQYF.

The chain employs TRBV19 and TRBJ2-7; D not certain. The V gene's germline CDR1 is LNHDA and CDR2 SQIVND (reference sequence). With 5 bases removed from V and 6 bases from J, the gap between germline ends came to 14 bases. This CDR3 region has 13 residues. The chain's CDR3 is CASSDVGGGEQYF. In DNA form, the CDR3 reads TGTGCCAGTAGTGATGTCGGTGGCGGCGAGCAGTACTTC.

This sequence joins TRBV28 and TRBJ1-1, with a tentative D call TRBD1 (5 bases). Trimming stripped 5 bases from V and 8 bases from J, with 24 bases between. CDR1 is MDHEN, CDR2 SYDVKM, per germline. The CDR3 covers 16 residues. This CDR3 reads CASSTSSSGGGIEAFF. The CDR3 DNA is TGTGCCAGCAGTACATCCTCTAGTGGGGGGGGAATAGAAGCTTTCTTT.

The genes are TRBV7-2 and TRBJ2-7, with D possibly TRBD1 on 6 matching bases. Per the germline V gene, CDR1 is SGHTA and CDR2 is FQGNSA. V lost 1 base, J lost 2 bases, and 12 bases lay in between. CDR3 length equals 15 residues. The CDR3 region has the DNA TGTGCCAGCAGCTTAGGGCAGGGGAGAACCTACGAGCAGTACTTC. It is translated as CASSLGQGRTYEQYF.

This clone has just one count. A read error may produce the germline difference seen at one junction end. This chain connects TRBV28 to TRBJ1-2; no firm D call. This CDR3 has 13 amino acids. Germline CDR1 is MDHEN and CDR2 is SYDVKM. The CDR3 bases are TGTGCCAGCAGTTTTCACCGCGTCACAGTTACCGCCTTC. Its protein is CASSFHRVTVTAF.

This chain joins TRBV7-2 and TRBJ2-7; 12 bases align to TRBD2. Looked up from germline, CDR1 is SGHTA and CDR2 is FQGNSA. The CDR3 loop spans 14 amino acids. V gave up 4 bases and J gave up 6 bases; unmatched junction bases: 4. The CDR3 loop is CASSSLAGGLEQYF. The CDR3 bases are TGTGCCAGCAGCTCCCTAGCGGGAGGGCTCGAGCAGTACTTC.

This clone appeared a single time. This CDR3 is also generated by other DNA sequences in the sample. The chain couples TRBV7-3 to TRBJ2-3; TRBD1 matches 10 bases. The junction had 4 bases not matched to a gene; V was cut back by 6 bases and J by 1 base. CDR3 length equals 15 residues. Germline V lookup: CDR1 SGHTA, CDR2 FQGTGA. DNA of the CDR3: TGTGCCAGCAGTCCCGACAGGGGGCGCACAGATACGCAGTATTTT. Translated: CASSPDRGRTDTQYF.

The gene calls are TRBV28 and TRBJ1-1; TRBD1 might be the D (5 bases). The CDR3 spans 13 residues. Trimming pared 4 bases from V and 12 bases from J, leaving 18 bases between. The V gene's germline CDR1 is MDHEN and CDR2 SYDVKM. DNA for the CDR3: TGTGCCAGCAGTTCACTCACCACGTCAGGGCCTTTCTTT. Protein product: CASSSLTTSGPFF.

The chain links TRBV9 to TRBJ2-3; 8 bases map to TRBD2. The germline V gene encodes CDR1 SGDLS and CDR2 YYNGEE. Trimming removed 3 bases from V and 0 bases from J; junction bases left unmatched: 3. This CDR3 has 15 residues. The CDR3 sequence is CASSDRGGSTDTQYF. CDR3 coding DNA: TGTGCCAGCAGCGACCGGGGGGGTAGCACAGATACGCAGTATTTT.

This clone was counted only a few times. V gene TRBV7-3 combines with J gene TRBJ2-1; 7 positions agree with TRBD1. CDR1 SGHTA and CDR2 FQGTGA come from the germline V gene. V lost 3 bases to trimming and J lost 3 bases; unmatched junction nucleotides: 5. There are 15 residues in the CDR3. The CDR3, as DNA: TGTGCCAGCAGCTTTGGGCAGGGGGACTACAATGAGCAGTTCTTC. Its translation: CASSFGQGDYNEQFF.

The chain joins TRBV27 to TRBJ2-3; D perhaps matches TRBD2 (5 bases). Trimming removed 8 bases from V and 2 bases from J, with 17 bases in between. Germline V gene lookup returns CDR1 MNHEY and CDR2 SMNVEV (reference sequence). The CDR3 is made up of 15 amino acids. CDR3 sequence: CASVNPAGPTDTQYF. The CDR3 DNA follows: TGTGCCAGCGTCAACCCGGCGGGTCCCACAGATACGCAGTATTTT.

This sequence joins TRBV28 and TRBJ2-3; 7 bases line up with TRBD2. V lost 4 bases to trimming and J lost 5 bases; unmatched junction nucleotides: 6. Germline V gene lookup returns CDR1 MDHEN and CDR2 SYDVKM. CDR3 size: 14 residues. The DNA of the CDR3 is TGTGCCAGCAGTTCGACTAGCAACGGAGATACGCAGTATTTT. Its protein product is CASSSTSNGDTQYF.

In DNA, the CDR3 is TGTGCCAGTAGTACGGGACACTCTAACTATGGCTACACCTTC. This translates into CASSTGHSNYGYTF. The rearrangement joins TRBV19 to TRBJ1-2, with a weak D call TRBD1 (6 bases). CDR1 and CDR2 (germline): LNHDA, SQIVND (reference sequence). V lost 4 bases and J lost 0, with 9 bases in between. The CDR3 consists of 14 residues.

The chain carries TRBV5-1 and TRBJ2-2; the match to TRBD1 covers 7 bases. Germline loops: CDR1 SGHRS, CDR2 YFSETQ. This CDR3 has 14 amino acids. V lost 3 bases to trimming and J lost 6 bases; unmatched junction nucleotides: 5. CDR3 loop: CASSSDRYSGELFF. The CDR3 DNA reads TGCGCCAGCAGCTCGGACAGGTATTCCGGGGAGCTGTTTTTT.

The chain is built from TRBV6-5 and TRBJ2-1; TRBD1 is a possible D gene (7 bases). The length of the CDR3 is 14 residues. Germline loops: CDR1 MNHEY, CDR2 SVGAGI. Trimming took 10 bases from V and 9 from J, leaving 22 bases between them. The CDR3: CATSRVAGGSEQFF. CDR3 coding DNA: TGTGCCACCTCCCGCGTGGCAGGGGGGAGTGAGCAGTTCTTC.

The chain uses TRBV7-8 and TRBJ2-1; D not certain. Trimming left V 2 bases short and J 0 bases short, with 11 bases between. Germline V lookup: CDR1 SGHVS, CDR2 FQNEAQ. This CDR3 has 16 residues. The CDR3 nucleotides read TGTGCCAGCAGCTTACAAGCGCGTAGCTCCTACAATGAGCAGTTCTTC. It encodes CASSLQARSSYNEQFF.

This clone occurred once. The chain carries TRBV18 and TRBJ2-5; 8 bases match TRBD1. CDR3 length equals 14 residues. Per germline, CDR1 KGHSH and CDR2 LQKENI. Unmatched junction bases numbered 8, after V lost 8 bases and J lost 3 bases. This CDR3 is CASTRMTGEETQYF. The CDR3 DNA reads TGTGCCAGCACAAGAATGACAGGGGAAGAGACCCAGTACTTC.

The chain couples TRBV5-4 to TRBJ2-7; 10 bases are shared with TRBD1. The length of the CDR3 is 15 residues. V gave up 2 bases and J gave up 3 bases; unmatched junction bases: 5. Per germline, CDR1 SGHNT and CDR2 YYREEE (reference sequence). Here the CDR3 reads CASSLPGQGFYEQYF. CDR3 bases: TGTGCCAGCAGCTTACCGGGACAGGGGTTCTACGAGCAGTACTTC. Variable domain in full (rest from reference TRBV5-4 and TRBJ2-7): ETGVTQSPTHLIKTRGQQVTLRCSSQSGHNTVSWYQQALGQGPQFIFQYYREEENGRGNFPPRFSGLQFPNYSSELNVNALELDDSALYLCASSLPGQGFYEQYFGPGTRLTVT.